Each of the 29 T cell receptor beta chains below was sequenced from the same sample in a study of T-cell memory formation after mild COVID-19. TCRdb itself ran the 5' RACE reads through MiXCR, one entry per CDR3 protein. The sample consists of 400,000 to 450,000 distinct CDR3 sequences, about a sixth of them appearing once. Source material: PBMCs or a T cell subset sorted from them (not recorded which). The receptors come from a man aged 18 to 35 who had mild COVID-19 (a few samples of this study predate the infection). Cell type and time point are not known.

The chain joins TRBV5-1 to TRBJ1-1; 7 bases fit TRBD1. The ends lost 4 bases at V and 3 bases at J; junction bases unmatched: 12. The CDR3 length is 16 residues. Germline V lookup: CDR1 SGHRS, CDR2 YFSETQ. Written as DNA, the CDR3 is TGCGCCAGCAGCCCCGTGACAGGGATTGGGGACACTGAAGCTTTCTTT. This encodes CASSPVTGIGDTEAFF.

This clonotype was seen only a few times. The gene calls are TRBV12-3 or TRBV12-4 and TRBJ2-2; D gene unclear. Trimming removed 6 bases from V and 6 bases from J, with 14 bases in between. The CDR3 spans 14 residues. For the CDR3, the DNA is TGTGCCAGCAGGTCGATCCTAGAGGCCGGGGAGCTGTTTTTT. Protein product: CASRSILEAGELFF.

This clonotype turned up a few times. The CDR3 sequence: CSAIRGSDTQYF. As DNA, the CDR3 is TGCAGTGCTATCAGGGGGAGCGATACGCAGTATTTT. The chain carries TRBV20-1 and TRBJ2-3, with 7 nucleotides matching TRBD1. With 4 bases clipped from V and 6 bases from J, the junction kept 4 bases outside the gene matches. The CDR3 covers 12 residues. CDR1 and CDR2 from the germline V gene are DFQATT and SNEGSKA (reference sequence).

This clonotype appeared a few times. J is TRBJ2-5 and V is TRBV7-9, with 8 positions matching TRBD1. J gave up 1 base and V 5 bases, and 9 bases lay outside the gene matches. CDR1 SEHNR and CDR2 FQNEAQ come from the germline V gene (reference sequence). CDR3 length equals 16 residues. CDR3 nucleotides: TGTGCCAGCAGCGGATCGGGCAGGGGGCGCCAAGAGACCCAGTACTTC. Translation: CASSGSGRGRQETQYF.

The rearrangement links TRBV24-1 to TRBJ2-5, with a tentative D call TRBD1 (6 bases). This CDR3 has 16 residues. Germline loops: CDR1 KGHDR, CDR2 SFDVKD. The V end was cut by 4 bases, the J end by 1 base, with 15 bases between. This CDR3 reads CATSDPGTRTQETQYF. CDR3 sequence (DNA): TGTGCCACCAGTGACCCCGGGACAAGGACCCAAGAGACCCAGTACTTC.

There are a few counts of this clonotype. The chain employs TRBV7-2 and TRBJ2-7, with 7 positions matching TRBD1. The CDR3 consists of 15 residues. V lost 6 bases and J lost 2; bases outside the gene matches: 10. Looked up from germline, CDR1 is SGHTA and CDR2 is FQGNSA. CDR3: CASSSNQGGPYEQYF. The CDR3 bases are TGTGCCAGCAGTTCTAATCAAGGGGGCCCCTACGAGCAGTACTTC.

CDR3 amino acids: CASSFRGRNTEAFF. DNA for the CDR3: TGCGCCAGCAGCTTTAGGGGGCGGAACACTGAAGCTTTCTTT. The rearrangement uses TRBV5-1 and TRBJ1-1; 7 positions match TRBD1. The V segment lost 2 bases and the J segment 1 base; nucleotides outside the gene matches: 2. Germline V CDR1 and CDR2: SGHRS, YFSETQ. The CDR3 is 14 residues long.

The chain combines TRBV11-1 with TRBJ2-7; D is undetermined. V gave up 6 bases and J gave up 9 bases, with 15 bases separating them. Germline lookup yields CDR1 SGHAT and CDR2 FQDESV (reference sequence). CDR3 length: 12 amino acids. Here the CDR3 reads CASRNGLPGQYF. CDR3 coding DNA: TGTGCCAGCAGGAACGGCCTCCCAGGGCAGTACTTC.

This clonotype was recorded a few times. This chain uses TRBV6-1 with TRBJ1-2; perhaps TRBD1 as D (6 bases). The CDR3 extends over 13 amino acids. V lost 7 bases and J lost 3, with 12 bases in between. Germline CDR1 reads MNHNS; CDR2 reads SASEGT. CDR3 loop: CASKGGYYYGYTF. The CDR3 DNA follows: TGTGCCAGCAAGGGGGGTTACTACTATGGCTACACCTTC.

The chain couples TRBV15 to TRBJ2-3, with D perhaps TRBD1 (7 bases). The germline CDR1 and CDR2 sequences are LNHNV and YYDKDF (reference sequence). V was trimmed by 3 bases and J by 5 bases, leaving 15 bases between them. There are 15 residues in the CDR3. The CDR3 DNA is TGTGCCACCAGCAGGGAGGGGACAGCGGTAGATACGCAGTATTTT. This translates into CATSREGTAVDTQYF.

This clonotype was seen more than once but under ten times. V and J are TRBV6-2 or TRBV6-3 and TRBJ1-1; TRBD1 aligns across 8 bases. The V gene end was trimmed by 8 bases and the J gene end by 2 bases; junction bases not matched to a gene: 13. The CDR3 length is 16 residues. The germline CDR1 and CDR2 sequences are MNHEY and SVGEGT. DNA for the CDR3: TGTGCCAGCCTCGCCTGGCAGGGGGCGGGAAACACTGAAGCTTTCTTT. Protein: CASLAWQGAGNTEAFF.

The V call is TRBV20-1, the J call TRBJ2-5; 8 bases are a match to TRBD1. Germline V lookup: CDR1 DFQATT, CDR2 SNEGSKA (reference sequence). The CDR3 contains 15 residues. V lost 2 bases to trimming and J lost 4 bases; unmatched junction nucleotides: 9. The CDR3 DNA sequence: TGCAGTGCTAGACGCCCCGCAGGGGGCTCAGAGACCCAGTACTTC. Translated: CSARRPAGGSETQYF.

This clonotype was picked up a small number of times. The chain is built from TRBV2 and TRBJ1-1; no definite D call. Trimming cost V 0 bases and J 3 bases, with 2 bases left between them. This CDR3 contains 12 residues. In germline, CDR1 is SNHLY, CDR2 FYNNEI. The DNA of the CDR3 is TGTGCCAGCAGTGAAGCGGACACTGAAGCTTTCTTT. It specifies CASSEADTEAFF.

The sample holds a few counts of this clonotype. The chain carries TRBV5-1 and TRBJ2-3; 7 nucleotides align to TRBD2. The CDR3 length is 16 residues. Germline V gene lookup returns CDR1 SGHRS and CDR2 YFSETQ. Losses at the gene ends were 4 bases for V and 5 bases for J; bases not matched to a gene: 13. CDR3 protein: CASSTDGRDYGDTQYF. CDR3 coding DNA: TGCGCCAGCAGCACAGACGGCCGGGACTATGGAGATACGCAGTATTTT.

The rearrangement links TRBV6-6 to TRBJ1-1, with D unresolved. Trimming left V 0 bases short and J 0 bases short, with 11 bases between. This CDR3 comprises 16 residues. The germline V gene has CDR1 MNHNY and CDR2 SVGAGI (reference sequence). CDR3 sequence (DNA): TGTGCCAGCAGTTACTCGGGCAGGTGGATGAACACTGAAGCTTTCTTT. Its protein is CASSYSGRWMNTEAFF.

This clonotype was recorded a few times. V gene TRBV29-1 combines with J gene TRBJ1-1, with D unclear. Trimming shortened V by 8 bases and J by 6 bases, and 7 bases separated the two germline ends. CDR1 is SQVTM and CDR2 is ANQGSEA in the germline V gene. CDR3 length equals 9 residues. The DNA for the CDR3 is TGCAGCCCCGCCCCTGAAGCTTTCTTT. Protein product: CSPAPEAFF.

This chain joins TRBV5-5 and TRBJ2-1, with 10 bases matching TRBD2. V was pared by 4 bases and J by 6 bases, with 7 bases of the junction left unmatched. Germline V CDR1 and CDR2: SGHKS, YYEKEE (reference sequence). This CDR3 has 15 amino acids. CDR3 DNA sequence: TGTGCCAGCAGCCGATCGGGACTAGCGCCCAATGAGCAGTTCTTC. It specifies CASSRSGLAPNEQFF.

CDR3 in DNA: TGTGCCAGTAGTATTTTTGGTTCCCCGAATCAGCCCCAGCATTTT. This sequence encodes CASSIFGSPNQPQHF. The chain links TRBV19 to TRBJ1-5; no reliable D call. This CDR3 comprises 15 residues. Trimming stripped 3 bases from V and 4 bases from J, with 13 bases between. Germline V gives CDR1 LNHDA, CDR2 SQIVND (reference sequence).

This clonotype came up a few times. The chain is built from TRBV20-1 and TRBJ2-3, with 7 bases fitting TRBD2. This CDR3 spans 14 amino acids. The V gene's germline CDR1 is DFQATT and CDR2 SNEGSKA (reference sequence). Trimming removed 5 bases from V and 1 base from J; junction bases left unmatched: 6. CDR3 loop: CSAPRGTRTDTQYF. The DNA for the CDR3 is TGCAGTGCTCCGCGGGGGACTCGCACAGATACGCAGTATTTT.

This clonotype was counted only a few times. The chain uses TRBV5-1 and TRBJ1-3, with D possibly TRBD1 on 5 matching bases. V was pared by 1 base and J by 0 bases, with 8 bases between. CDR1 SGHRS and CDR2 YFSETQ come from the germline V gene. The CDR3 has 15 residues. CDR3 bases: TGCGCCAGCAGCTTGACAGGAGACTCTGGAAACACCATATATTTT. It yields the protein CASSLTGDSGNTIYF.

The rearrangement links TRBV4-3 to TRBJ2-2, with a possible D match to TRBD1 (7 bases). CDR1 and CDR2 from the germline V gene are LGHNA and YSLEER. The CDR3 totals 15 residues. Trimming removed 4 bases at V and 3 bases at J, with 12 bases between. CDR3 nucleotides: TGCGCCAGCAGCCCCGGAGGGGGCTACACCGGGGAGCTGTTTTTT. Residues: CASSPGGGYTGELFF.

This rearrangement joins TRBV12-3 or TRBV12-4 to TRBJ1-6; the D gene is possibly TRBD1 (5 bases). Trimming stripped 7 bases from V and 10 bases from J, with 11 bases between. CDR3 length: 12 residues. Written as DNA, the CDR3 is TGTGCCAGCACTTTGGGGGACTCACCCCTCCACTTT. It encodes CASTLGDSPLHF.

This clonotype was seen a few times. The rearrangement uses TRBV5-1 and TRBJ2-5; D remains ambiguous. Trimming removed 1 base at V and 2 bases at J, with 12 bases between. The CDR3 covers 15 residues. The germline gives CDR1 SGHRS, CDR2 YFSETQ. The CDR3 is CASSLISALQETQYF. CDR3 bases: TGCGCCAGCAGCTTGATTTCGGCGTTGCAAGAGACCCAGTACTTC.

The chain uses TRBV5-6 and TRBJ1-5, with D possibly being TRBD1 (5 bases). Germline V gene data show CDR1 as SGHDT and CDR2 as YYEEEE. The CDR3 spans 14 residues. V was cut by 1 base and J by 5 bases, with 10 bases left in between. The CDR3 region has the DNA TGTGCCAGCAGCTTGAACGGCAGGGATCAGCCCCAGCATTTT. This encodes CASSLNGRDQPQHF. Variable domain in full (rest from reference TRBV5-6 and TRBJ1-5): DAGVTQSPTHLIKTRGQQVTLRCSPKSGHDTVSWYQQALGQGPQFIFQYYEEEERQRGNFPDRFSGHQFPNYSSELNVNALLLGDSALYLCASSLNGRDQPQHFGDGTRLSIL.

The chain is built from TRBV7-9 and TRBJ2-7; 7 bases are a match to TRBD1. The CDR3 length is 13 residues. With V trimmed by 5 bases and J by 5 bases, 6 bases remained unmatched. Germline CDR1 and CDR2: SEHNR and FQNEAQ (reference sequence). The CDR3 loop reads CASSSRQGHEQYV. The DNA for the CDR3 is TGTGCCAGCAGCAGCAGACAGGGTCACGAGCAGTACGTC.

CDR3 sequence: CASRTSGGAPYNEQFF. DNA for the CDR3: TGCGCCAGCAGGACTAGCGGGGGTGCGCCCTACAATGAGCAGTTCTTC. This rearrangement joins TRBV4-3 to TRBJ2-1; 12 nucleotides match TRBD2. Per the germline V gene, CDR1 is LGHNA and CDR2 is YSLEER. This CDR3 contains 16 residues. V trimming: 6 bases; J trimming: 2 bases; junction bases outside the gene matches: 5.

There are a few counts of this clonotype. The gene calls are TRBV4-3 and TRBJ1-1, with D perhaps matching TRBD1 (5 bases). CDR1 is LGHNA, CDR2 YSLEER, per germline. Trimming cost V 0 bases and J 1 base, with 12 bases left between them. The CDR3 has 16 residues. The CDR3: CASSQDRGGTNTEAFF. DNA of the CDR3: TGCGCCAGCAGCCAAGATCGGGGGGGGACGAACACTGAAGCTTTCTTT.

This clonotype showed up just a few times. CDR3: CASTDLRGEQYV. CDR3 nucleotides: TGTGCCAGTACCGACTTGAGAGGCGAGCAGTACGTC. The chain is built from TRBV6-5 and TRBJ2-7, with D unresolved. Trimming stripped 9 bases from V and 6 bases from J, with 15 bases between. The CDR3 length is 12 residues. Germline values: CDR1 MNHEY, CDR2 SVGAGI.

This clonotype was picked up a small number of times. V and J are TRBV12-3 or TRBV12-4 and TRBJ2-7, with 10 nucleotides matching TRBD2. J was trimmed by 3 bases and V by 4 bases; bases with no gene match: 6. CDR3 length equals 15 residues. CDR3 sequence reads: CASSYPSGGFYEQYF. CDR3 nucleotide sequence: TGTGCCAGCAGTTACCCTAGCGGGGGATTCTACGAGCAGTACTTC.